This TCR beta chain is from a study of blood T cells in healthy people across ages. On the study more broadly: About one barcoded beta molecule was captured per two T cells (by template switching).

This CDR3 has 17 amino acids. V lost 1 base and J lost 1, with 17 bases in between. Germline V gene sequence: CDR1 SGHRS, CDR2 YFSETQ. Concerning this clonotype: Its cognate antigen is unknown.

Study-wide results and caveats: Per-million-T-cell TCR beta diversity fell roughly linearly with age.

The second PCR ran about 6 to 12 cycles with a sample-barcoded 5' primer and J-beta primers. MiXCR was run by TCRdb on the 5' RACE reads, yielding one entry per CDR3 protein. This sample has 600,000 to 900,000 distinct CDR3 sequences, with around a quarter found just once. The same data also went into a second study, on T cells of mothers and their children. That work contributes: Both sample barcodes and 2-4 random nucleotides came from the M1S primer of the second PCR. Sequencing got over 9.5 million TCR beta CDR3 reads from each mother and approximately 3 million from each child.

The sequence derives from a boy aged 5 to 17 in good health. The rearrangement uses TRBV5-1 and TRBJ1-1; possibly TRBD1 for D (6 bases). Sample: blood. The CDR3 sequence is CASSLSPGAAGNTEAFF. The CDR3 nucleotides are TGCGCCAGCAGCTTGTCACCGGGGGCTGCGGGGAACACTGAAGCTTTCTTT. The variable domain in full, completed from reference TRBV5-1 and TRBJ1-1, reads KAGVTQTPRYLIKTRGQQVTLSCSPISGHRSVSWYQQTPGQGLQFLFEYFSETQRNKGNFPGRFSGRQFSNSRSEMNVSTLELGDSALYLCASSLSPGAAGNTEAFFGQGTRLTVV.